This TCR beta chain was recovered during a study of blood T cell repertoires in COVID-19. Study-wide background: Samples taken during acute and convalescent COVID-19 were collected in the United States, Italy and Spain.

As handled by the study authors: Nucleated cell counts were estimated from reference gene primer amplification. Here immunoSEQ multiplex PCR was the method, and the copy in TCRdb shows in-frame clones only, minus some. V, J and clone size are taken as reported in that table, and D and trimming were inferred from the DNA itself. The repertoire includes about 300,000 clones, 85% to 90% of them detected once, and less than 3.5% sits in the top ten. Individuals drawn from some 25 US areas were about 18 to 90 years old. Self-reported history from a screening survey and questionnaire set each donor's cohort. The sequenced material came from PBMCs or T cells enriched from blood (not recorded which). The source of this sequence is a woman between 45 and 60 years old who had been exposed to COVID-19.

CDR3 sequence: CASSLDRAMNTEAFF. CDR3 sequence (DNA): TGTGCCAGCAGTTTGGACAGGGCCATGAACACTGAAGCTTTCTTT. The chain has TRBV28 and TRBJ1-1, with 8 nucleotides matching TRBD1. Per germline, CDR1 MDHEN and CDR2 SYDVKM. V was clipped by 3 bases and J by 0 bases; unmatched bases: 3. The CDR3 contains 15 residues.